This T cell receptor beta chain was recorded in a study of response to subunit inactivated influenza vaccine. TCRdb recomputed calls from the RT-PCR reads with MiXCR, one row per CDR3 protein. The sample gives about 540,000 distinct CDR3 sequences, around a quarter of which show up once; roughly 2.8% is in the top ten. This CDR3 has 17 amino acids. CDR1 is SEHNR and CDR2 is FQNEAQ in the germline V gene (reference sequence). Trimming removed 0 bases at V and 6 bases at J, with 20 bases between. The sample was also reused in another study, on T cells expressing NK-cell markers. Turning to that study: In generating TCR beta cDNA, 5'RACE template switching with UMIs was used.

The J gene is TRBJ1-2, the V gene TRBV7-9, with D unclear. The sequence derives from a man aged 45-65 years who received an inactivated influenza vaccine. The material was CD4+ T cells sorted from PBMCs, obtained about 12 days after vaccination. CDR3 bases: TGTGCCAGCAGCTTAGCCGCACTTGTACACCTAGAGGATGGCTACACCTTC. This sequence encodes CASSLAALVHLEDGYTF. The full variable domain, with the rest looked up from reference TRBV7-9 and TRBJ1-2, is DTGVSQNPRHKITKRGQNVTFRCDPISEHNRLYWYRQTLGQGPEFLTYFQNEAQLEKSRLLSDRFSAERPKGSFSTLEIQRTEQGDSAMYLCASSLAALVHLEDGYTFGSGTRLTVV.